These T cell receptor beta chains were read from a single sample in a study of a mutant IDH1 vaccine in newly diagnosed glioma. Antigens of these TCRs are unknown. Sequenced by immunoSEQ multiplex PCR; TCRdb stores in-frame clones only, minus some. The sample shows approximately 47,000 clones, 85% to 90% of them seen only once. Sequenced here: PBMCs, sampled from a glioma patient whose treatment included an IDH1 peptide vaccine. The origin of the receptors is a woman aged 40 to 50 with glioma. Both conserved end residues are part of each CDR3. The order of the fields is clone size, J gene, D gene, V gene, CDR3 protein, CDR3 DNA. The D gene is left open where the match is weak. Part of the rows lack a size; the others show once, few, many or a class for expanded clones.

clone size: .; J gene: TRBJ2-2; D gene: .; V gene: TRBV4-1; CDR3 protein: CASQAGRSTGELFF; CDR3 DNA: TGCGCCAGCCAGGCCGGACGTAGTACCGGGGAGCTGTTTTTT
clone size: once; J gene: TRBJ1-3; D gene: .; V gene: TRBV10-2; CDR3 protein: CASSELGRAGNTIYF; CDR3 DNA: TGCGCCAGCAGTGAGCTAGGCAGGGCTGGAAACACCATATATTTT
clone size: once; J gene: TRBJ2-2; D gene: .; V gene: TRBV4-2; CDR3 protein: CASSQEVLTVKNTGELFF; CDR3 DNA: TGTGCCAGCAGCCAAGAGGTCCTAACAGTTAAGAACACCGGGGAGCTGTTTTTT
clone size: .; J gene: TRBJ1-3; D gene: .; V gene: TRBV6-5; CDR3 protein: CASSSQSGNTIYF; CDR3 DNA: TGTGCCAGCAGTTCGCAGTCTGGAAACACCATATATTTT
clone size: .; J gene: TRBJ2-2; D gene: .; V gene: TRBV5-1; CDR3 protein: CASSVAQGGELFF; CDR3 DNA: TGCGCCAGCAGCGTGGCCCAGGGTGGGGAGCTGTTTTTT
clone size: .; J gene: TRBJ2-7; D gene: .; V gene: TRBV5-6; CDR3 protein: CASSLSSGVYEQYF; CDR3 DNA: TGTGCCAGCAGTCTCAGCTCGGGGGTGTACGAGCAGTACTTC
clone size: once; J gene: TRBJ2-7; D gene: .; V gene: TRBV15; CDR3 protein: CATSRATSPSYREQYF; CDR3 DNA: TGTGCCACCAGCAGAGCTACATCGCCCTCTTACCGCGAGCAGTACTTC
clone size: .; J gene: TRBJ2-3; D gene: .; V gene: TRBV29-1; CDR3 protein: CSVPGGTDTQYF; CDR3 DNA: TGCAGCGTTCCCGGGGGCACAGATACGCAGTATTTT
clone size: once; J gene: TRBJ1-1; D gene: .; V gene: TRBV6-1; CDR3 protein: CASRGGLNTEAFF; CDR3 DNA: TGTGCCAGCAGGGGGGGGTTGAACACTGAAGCTTTCTTT
clone size: .; J gene: TRBJ2-3; D gene: .; V gene: TRBV27; CDR3 protein: CASSLVGTDTQYF; CDR3 DNA: TGTGCCAGCAGTTTAGTCGGCACAGATACGCAGTATTTT
clone size: .; J gene: TRBJ1-2; D gene: .; V gene: TRBV7-2; CDR3 protein: CASSLYSAVSYTF; CDR3 DNA: TGTGCCAGCAGCCTCTACTCCGCGGTGAGCTACACCTTC
clone size: .; J gene: TRBJ2-1; D gene: .; V gene: TRBV20-1; CDR3 protein: CSAKGPSHQFF; CDR3 DNA: TGCAGTGCTAAAGGCCCTTCCCACCAGTTCTTC
clone size: .; J gene: TRBJ1-5; D gene: TRBD1; V gene: TRBV5-1; CDR3 protein: CASSLEGATNQPQHF; CDR3 DNA: TGCGCCAGCAGCTTGGAGGGGGCGACTAATCAGCCCCAGCATTTT
clone size: .; J gene: TRBJ2-5; D gene: .; V gene: TRBV7-9; CDR3 protein: CASSPGQLAATQYF; CDR3 DNA: TGTGCCAGCAGCCCTGGACAACTCGCAGCGACCCAGTACTTC
clone size: .; J gene: TRBJ1-1; D gene: TRBD1; V gene: TRBV6-5; CDR3 protein: CASSRTGPDTEAFF; CDR3 DNA: TGTGCCAGCAGCAGGACAGGGCCGGACACTGAAGCTTTCTTT
clone size: .; J gene: TRBJ1-5; D gene: TRBD1; V gene: TRBV2; CDR3 protein: CASRDRAVGPQHF; CDR3 DNA: TGTGCCAGCCGGGACAGGGCGGTTGGGCCCCAGCATTTT
clone size: .; J gene: TRBJ2-7; D gene: .; V gene: TRBV7-9; CDR3 protein: CASSPRLGGSYEQYF; CDR3 DNA: TGTGCCAGCAGTCCTAGGCTGGGAGGCTCCTACGAGCAGTACTTC
clone size: once; J gene: TRBJ2-7; D gene: .; V gene: TRBV2; CDR3 protein: CASRGRGHSYEQYF; CDR3 DNA: TGTGCCAGCAGAGGAAGGGGACACTCCTACGAGCAGTACTTC
clone size: .; J gene: TRBJ1-1; D gene: .; V gene: TRBV2; CDR3 protein: CASTIQSEAFF; CDR3 DNA: TGTGCCAGCACCATACAGAGTGAAGCTTTCTTT
clone size: .; J gene: TRBJ1-6; D gene: TRBD1; V gene: TRBV15; CDR3 protein: CATSRTGENSPLHF; CDR3 DNA: TGTGCCACCAGCAGGACAGGGGAAAATTCACCCCTCCACTTT
clone size: .; J gene: TRBJ1-4; D gene: .; V gene: TRBV18; CDR3 protein: CASQPGVNEKLFF; CDR3 DNA: TGTGCCAGCCAACCGGGGGTTAATGAAAAACTGTTTTTT
clone size: .; J gene: TRBJ2-2; D gene: TRBD2; V gene: TRBV7-7; CDR3 protein: CASSPAKRGVAGELFF; CDR3 DNA: TGTGCTAGCAGCCCAGCCAAGCGGGGGGTGGCCGGGGAGCTGTTTTTT
clone size: .; J gene: TRBJ1-5; D gene: .; V gene: TRBV7-2; CDR3 protein: CATGADAGWPQHF; CDR3 DNA: TGTGCCACCGGAGCGGACGCCGGTTGGCCCCAGCATTTT
clone size: .; J gene: TRBJ1-2; D gene: TRBD1; V gene: TRBV15; CDR3 protein: CATSSAGTALQDGYTF; CDR3 DNA: TGTGCCACCAGCAGCGCGGGGACAGCCCTTCAGGATGGCTACACCTTC
clone size: .; J gene: TRBJ2-2; D gene: .; V gene: TRBV7-2; CDR3 protein: CASSLAPTGELFF; CDR3 DNA: TGTGCCAGCAGCTTAGCGCCCACCGGGGAGCTGTTTTTT
clone size: .; J gene: TRBJ2-3; D gene: .; V gene: TRBV9; CDR3 protein: CASSVGQGTDTQYF; CDR3 DNA: TGTGCCAGCAGCGTAGGCCAGGGGACAGATACGCAGTATTTT
clone size: once; J gene: TRBJ1-2; D gene: .; V gene: TRBV6-5; CDR3 protein: CASREGGTVYGYTF; CDR3 DNA: TGTGCCAGCAGGGAGGGGGGTACGGTATATGGCTACACCTTC
clone size: once; J gene: TRBJ1-5; D gene: TRBD1; V gene: TRBV19; CDR3 protein: CASSIGRGHLPQHF; CDR3 DNA: TGTGCCAGTAGTATCGGGAGGGGGCATCTGCCCCAGCATTTT
clone size: .; J gene: TRBJ1-4; D gene: .; V gene: TRBV28; CDR3 protein: CASSLAAGAGEKLFF; CDR3 DNA: TGTGCCAGCAGTTTAGCCGCGGGGGCAGGGGAAAAACTGTTTTTT
clone size: .; J gene: TRBJ1-4; D gene: TRBD1; V gene: TRBV11-2; CDR3 protein: CASSTPDRGLTNEKLFF; CDR3 DNA: TGTGCCAGCAGCACCCCGGACAGGGGGCTTACTAATGAAAAACTGTTTTTT
clone size: .; J gene: TRBJ1-4; D gene: .; V gene: TRBV4-1; CDR3 protein: CASSREGSGMTNEKLFF; CDR3 DNA: TGCGCCAGCAGCCGGGAAGGGTCAGGGATGACTAATGAAAAACTGTTTTTT
clone size: .; J gene: TRBJ2-1; D gene: .; V gene: TRBV30; CDR3 protein: CAWKWGAGSEQFF; CDR3 DNA: TGTGCCTGGAAATGGGGGGCGGGATCTGAGCAGTTCTTC
clone size: .; J gene: TRBJ1-1; D gene: TRBD1; V gene: TRBV5-1; CDR3 protein: CASSAPGQGLAEAFF; CDR3 DNA: TGCGCCAGCAGCGCACCGGGACAGGGGCTGGCTGAAGCTTTCTTT
clone size: .; J gene: TRBJ2-2; D gene: .; V gene: TRBV5-1; CDR3 protein: CASSYLTANTGELFF; CDR3 DNA: TGCGCCAGCAGCTATCTGACGGCTAACACCGGGGAGCTGTTTTTT
clone size: .; J gene: TRBJ2-1; D gene: TRBD2; V gene: TRBV5-4; CDR3 protein: CASSLEGLAVGEQFF; CDR3 DNA: TGTGCCAGCAGCTTGGAAGGACTAGCAGTCGGTGAGCAGTTCTTC
clone size: .; J gene: TRBJ2-7; D gene: .; V gene: TRBV7-2; CDR3 protein: CASSLEGLSYEQYF; CDR3 DNA: TGTGCCAGCAGCTTAGAGGGATTATCCTACGAGCAGTACTTC
clone size: .; J gene: TRBJ2-7; D gene: TRBD1; V gene: TRBV5-1; CDR3 protein: CASRATTGGNEQYF; CDR3 DNA: TGCGCCAGCAGGGCTACGACAGGGGGAAACGAGCAGTACTTC
clone size: .; J gene: TRBJ1-5; D gene: TRBD1; V gene: TRBV9; CDR3 protein: CASSATGEANQPQHF; CDR3 DNA: TGTGCCAGCAGCGCAACAGGGGAAGCCAATCAGCCCCAGCATTTT
clone size: once; J gene: TRBJ1-1; D gene: .; V gene: TRBV18; CDR3 protein: CASSPTGGTEAFF; CDR3 DNA: TGTGCCAGCTCCCCGACAGGTGGGACTGAAGCTTTCTTT
clone size: .; J gene: TRBJ2-5; D gene: .; V gene: TRBV6-6; CDR3 protein: CASSPRLGTQYF; CDR3 DNA: TGTGCCAGCAGTCCTAGGTTGGGGACCCAGTACTTC
clone size: .; J gene: TRBJ2-7; D gene: TRBD1; V gene: TRBV4-3; CDR3 protein: CASSQGAGTGRSYEQYF; CDR3 DNA: TGCGCCAGCAGCCAAGGGGCCGGGACAGGGCGTTCCTACGAGCAGTACTTC
clone size: .; J gene: TRBJ1-3; D gene: .; V gene: TRBV9; CDR3 protein: CASSPNLGGAAQGDRSSIYF; CDR3 DNA: TGTGCCAGCAGCCCCAATCTGGGGGGAGCCGCTCAGGGTGACCGGAGCTCCATATATTTT
clone size: .; J gene: TRBJ1-6; D gene: TRBD1; V gene: TRBV6-1; CDR3 protein: CASSTWTGASVALHF; CDR3 DNA: TGTGCCAGCAGTACCTGGACAGGGGCCTCTGTGGCCCTCCACTTT
clone size: .; J gene: TRBJ2-5; D gene: TRBD2; V gene: TRBV4-3; CDR3 protein: CASSQEGGRETQYF; CDR3 DNA: TGCGCCAGCAGCCAAGAGGGCGGGAGGGAGACCCAGTACTTC
clone size: .; J gene: TRBJ1-4; D gene: .; V gene: TRBV15; CDR3 protein: CATSGTDDRWEKLFF; CDR3 DNA: TGTGCCACCAGCGGTACGGACGACCGATGGGAAAAACTGTTTTTT
clone size: .; J gene: TRBJ2-3; D gene: .; V gene: TRBV5-4; CDR3 protein: CASSLISNSDTQYF; CDR3 DNA: TGTGCCAGCAGCTTGATTAGCAATAGTGATACGCAGTATTTT
clone size: .; J gene: TRBJ2-1; D gene: TRBD2; V gene: TRBV5-1; CDR3 protein: CASSPKPLAGGLYEQFF; CDR3 DNA: TGCGCCAGCAGCCCAAAGCCCCTAGCGGGAGGGCTCTATGAGCAGTTCTTC
clone size: .; J gene: TRBJ2-1; D gene: .; V gene: TRBV5-6; CDR3 protein: CASSLEVGGEQFF; CDR3 DNA: TGTGCCAGCAGCTTGGAGGTCGGGGGTGAGCAGTTCTTC
clone size: .; J gene: TRBJ1-1; D gene: .; V gene: TRBV5-1; CDR3 protein: CASSLGGLLNTEAFF; CDR3 DNA: TGCGCCAGCAGCTTGGGAGGCTTATTGAACACTGAAGCTTTCTTT
clone size: .; J gene: TRBJ2-7; D gene: .; V gene: TRBV11-2; CDR3 protein: CASSFSIGYEQYF; CDR3 DNA: TGTGCCAGCAGCTTCTCCATCGGGTACGAGCAGTACTTC
clone size: .; J gene: TRBJ1-2; D gene: TRBD1; V gene: TRBV5-1; CDR3 protein: CASSLRQGGYGYTF; CDR3 DNA: TGCGCCAGCAGCTTGAGACAGGGGGGCTATGGCTACACCTTC
clone size: few; J gene: TRBJ1-1; D gene: TRBD1; V gene: TRBV30; CDR3 protein: CAWRKTGDTEAFF; CDR3 DNA: TGTGCCTGGAGGAAGACAGGGGACACTGAAGCTTTCTTT
clone size: .; J gene: TRBJ2-3; D gene: .; V gene: TRBV5-1; CDR3 protein: CASSLAGTSTDTQYF; CDR3 DNA: TGCGCCAGCAGCTTGGCGGGAACCTCCACAGATACGCAGTATTTT